This T cell receptor (beta chain) was recorded in a study of blood T cell repertoires in COVID-19. As originally analysed: How many nucleated cells were present was estimated from reference gene primer amplification. Only in-frame clones appear in the TCRdb table, and some are missing; sequencing was by immunoSEQ multiplex PCR. That table gives V, J and clone size, and the DNA gave D and trimming. Among around 140,000 clones, more than 75% were seen once, and the ten largest hold approximately 6.5%. The germline CDR1 and CDR2 sequences are MNHEY and SMNVEV (reference sequence). CDR3 size: 13 residues. Trimming shortened V by 2 bases and J by 2 bases, and 5 bases separated the two germline ends.

The sample was peripheral blood. The V gene is TRBV27, the J gene TRBJ2-3; D not resolved. The receptor's source is an elderly man with acute or convalescent COVID-19. DNA of the CDR3: TGTGCCAGCAGTTTAGGAGTCACAGATACGCAGTATTTT. The encoded protein is CASSLGVTDTQYF.